This T cell receptor beta chain was identified during a study of technical replicates of blood from several donors. Sequenced by immunoSEQ multiplex PCR; TCRdb stores in-frame clones only, minus some. The data show roughly 68,000 clones, around 87% seen once. J lost 5 bases, V lost 2 bases, and 19 bases had no gene match. The germline CDR1 and CDR2 sequences are LGHNA and YSLEER. The CDR3 spans 20 residues. The receptor was isolated from a human donor in good health. Some clones in this sample may be carry-over from other donors' samples. The sample was PBMCs. The chain combines TRBV4-3 with TRBJ1-5; 9 nucleotides match TRBD1. CDR3 bases: TGCGCCAGCAGCCAATGGAACCCGGGACAGGGCCTTTGGGGGGATCAGCCCCAGCATTTT. It codes for CASSQWNPGQGLWGDQPQHF.